The T cell receptor (beta chain) described here comes from a study of blood T cell repertoires in COVID-19. This clone appeared a single time. Profiled with immunoSEQ multiplex PCR; TCRdb holds only in-frame clones, not every one. Seen here are some 150,000 clones, approximately 83% observed once, and the top ten hold around 3.5%. Trimming removed 4 bases at V and 1 base at J, with 8 bases between. CDR3 length equals 13 residues. Germline values: CDR1 SGDLS, CDR2 YYNGEE. The receptor was isolated from a man between 70 and 80 years old with acute or convalescent COVID-19. The V and J genes are TRBV9 and TRBJ1-1; no clear D gene. Sequenced input: peripheral blood. CDR3 nucleotide sequence: TGTGCCAGCAGCCCCCGGAGGAACACTGAAGCTTTCTTT. It encodes CASSPRRNTEAFF.